What follows describes a single T cell receptor beta chain. This sample was taken from a study of technical replicates of blood from several donors. The protocol was immunoSEQ multiplex PCR, while the TCRdb copy is restricted to in-frame clones and leaves out a portion. The sample holds 70,000 to 85,000 clones; approximately 90% are singletons and the top ten take 0.35% to 0.45%. Germline CDR1 is SQVTM and CDR2 is ANQGSEA. V lost 2 bases and J lost 7, with 18 bases in between. This CDR3 is built from 15 residues. This clonotype originated in a human donor in good health. The specimen sequenced was T cells isolated from PBMCs. This rearrangement joins TRBV29-1 to TRBJ2-1, with D perhaps TRBD1 (5 bases). CDR3 region: CSVELAGKFENEQFF. In DNA, the CDR3 is TGCAGCGTTGAATTGGCAGGGAAGTTTGAAAATGAGCAGTTCTTC.